One sample yielded the 17 T cell receptor beta chains listed below, sequenced in a study of T cell responses to AZD1222 COVID-19 vaccine. Data came from immunoSEQ multiplex PCR; TCRdb stores just in-frame clones and leaves some out. The data show about 85,000 clones, with less than 85% seen just once and about 4.5% held by the top ten. This sample comprised peripheral blood, obtained 28 days after the second AZD1222 dose. The origin of the receptors is an adult who received the AZD1222 COVID-19 vaccine.

V is TRBV7-8 and J is TRBJ2-7; D ambiguous. Germline V gives CDR1 SGHVS, CDR2 FQNEAQ. The CDR3 loop spans 12 amino acids. V was shortened by 0 bases and J by 3 bases, with 3 bases between the two germline ends. CDR3 nucleotide sequence: TGTGCCAGCAGCTTAGCCGACTACGAGCAGTACTTC. It specifies CASSLADYEQYF.

The chain couples TRBV18 to TRBJ2-7; D gene uncertain. The CDR3 has 12 amino acids. Trimming took 1 base from V and 2 from J, leaving 3 bases between them. In germline, CDR1 is KGHSH, CDR2 LQKENI. CDR3 DNA sequence: TGTGCCAGCTCACCACAGGCCTACGAGCAGTACTTC. It specifies CASSPQAYEQYF.

The V call is TRBV10-3, the J call TRBJ2-5; unclear D gene. Between the trimmed V and J ends, which lost 0 bases and 2 bases, there was a span of 13 bases. The CDR3 sequence is 16 residues long. Germline V gene data show CDR1 as ENHRY and CDR2 as SYGVKD. In DNA, the CDR3 is TGTGCCATCAGTGAGTCAGAGCTAGTGGGTCAAGAGACCCAGTACTTC. Translated: CAISESELVGQETQYF.

This chain connects TRBV6-2 or TRBV6-3 to TRBJ2-3; 11 nucleotides match TRBD2. Germline V gene lookup returns CDR1 MNHEY and CDR2 SVGEGT. CDR3 length equals 17 residues. V gave up 0 bases and J gave up 0 bases; unmatched junction bases: 2. CDR3 coding DNA: TGTGCCAGCAGTTACTCTCTAGCGGGGGGAAGCACAGATACGCAGTATTTT. Translated, it gives CASSYSLAGGSTDTQYF.

This rearrangement joins TRBV7-2 to TRBJ2-7; weak D call: TRBD2 (6 bases). Trimming cost V 3 bases and J 4 bases, with 13 bases left between them. The CDR3 totals 14 residues. Looked up from germline, CDR1 is SGHTA and CDR2 is FQGNSA. This chain's CDR3 is CASSFQTGGYEQYF. The CDR3 DNA follows: TGTGCCAGCAGCTTCCAAACAGGAGGGTACGAGCAGTACTTC.

The rearrangement links TRBV5-4 to TRBJ1-3; TRBD1 aligns across 8 bases. V trimming: 4 bases; J trimming: 2 bases; junction bases outside the gene matches: 2. Germline CDR1 reads SGHNT; CDR2 reads YYREEE (reference sequence). The CDR3 covers 14 residues. The DNA of the CDR3 is TGTGCCAGCAGCCAGGACAGGGCTGGAAACACCATATATTTT. It yields the protein CASSQDRAGNTIYF.

This chain's CDR3 is CASSWSGRNYEQYF. DNA of the CDR3: TGTGCCAGCAGTTGGTCGGGCAGAAACTACGAGCAGTACTTC. The chain combines TRBV28 with TRBJ2-7; D unresolved. The CDR3 is made up of 14 amino acids. The germline V and J ends were trimmed by 4 bases and 3 bases, with 13 bases remaining between them. Germline V gene sequence: CDR1 MDHEN, CDR2 SYDVKM.

This chain uses TRBV21-1 with TRBJ2-1; the D segment call TRBD2 is taken from the table without a DNA check. TRBV21-1 is a listed pseudogene. The CDR3 runs 15 residues. The CDR3 DNA follows: TGTGCCAGTTCCGGGACTAGCGGGAACGACAATGAGCAGTTCTTC. Amino acids: CASSGTSGNDNEQFF.

For the CDR3, the DNA is TGTGCCAGCAGCTTAGATCCCTCTGTGAACACTGAAGCTTTCTTT. It specifies CASSLDPSVNTEAFF. The chain is built from TRBV11-2 and TRBJ1-1; D not certain. CDR3 length: 15 amino acids. Germline V gene data show CDR1 as SGHAT and CDR2 as FQNNGV. Trimming stripped 0 bases from V and 0 bases from J, with 8 bases between.

This sequence joins TRBV19 and TRBJ2-3, with TRBD2 identical over 9 bases. The CDR3 covers 16 residues. V was clipped by 1 base and J by 4 bases; unmatched bases: 6. Germline CDR1 reads LNHDA; CDR2 reads SQIVND (reference sequence). CDR3 coding DNA: TGTGCCAGTAGTATAGGCCCTAGCGGGGTGCCAGATACGCAGTATTTT. Its translation is CASSIGPSGVPDTQYF.

This chain connects TRBV18 to TRBJ1-5; 10 bases map to TRBD1. The CDR3 totals 12 residues. V lost 3 bases and J lost 11; bases outside the gene matches: 1. CDR1 is KGHSH, CDR2 LQKENI, per germline. CDR3 region: CASSPGQGAQHF. The CDR3 bases are TGTGCCAGCTCACCCGGACAGGGGGCCCAGCATTTT.

The chain has TRBV7-8 and TRBJ2-1; tentative D call: TRBD2 (6 bases). Germline assignment: CDR1 SGHVS and CDR2 FQNEAQ. V lost 4 bases and J 6 bases, leaving 13 bases between the germline ends. CDR3 length equals 14 residues. The CDR3 sequence: CASSSRGFINEQFF. The DNA of the CDR3 is TGTGCCAGCAGCTCGCGGGGTTTTATCAATGAGCAGTTCTTC.

V is TRBV12-5 and J is TRBJ2-1; D ambiguous. The V end was cut by 3 bases, the J end by 0 bases, with 15 bases between. The CDR3 is 17 residues long. In germline, CDR1 is LGHNT, CDR2 FRNRAP. The CDR3 DNA reads TGTGCTAGTGGTTTAAACGTCTTGGTCAGCTCCTACAATGAGCAGTTCTTC. It yields the protein CASGLNVLVSSYNEQFF.

This clone was counted a single time. The CDR3 sequence is CASAYYYQETQYF. CDR3 DNA: TGTGCCAGCGCATACTATTACCAAGAGACCCAGTACTTC. The chain carries TRBV27 and TRBJ2-5; D is unclear. Germline-derived CDR1 and CDR2 are MNHEY and SMNVEV (reference sequence). CDR3 length: 13 residues. With 8 bases removed from V and 0 bases from J, the gap between germline ends came to 10 bases.

In its sample, this clone was seen once. The rearrangement uses TRBV7-9 and TRBJ2-7; the D is unclear. The V and J ends lost 1 base and 1 base respectively, with 8 bases between them. Germline loops: CDR1 SEHNR, CDR2 FQNEAQ (reference sequence). The CDR3 has 14 amino acids. CDR3 nucleotides: TGTGCCAGCAGCTTAGTTGGAATTTCCTACGAGCAGTACTTC. It translates to CASSLVGISYEQYF.

On this clone itself: Different DNA sequences within this sample yield the same CDR3. The rearrangement joins TRBV27 to TRBJ2-1, with 8 bases lining up with TRBD2. V lost 5 bases, J lost 6 bases, and 0 bases stayed unmatched. Germline V gene lookup returns CDR1 MNHEY and CDR2 SMNVEV (reference sequence). There are 12 residues in the CDR3. This chain's CDR3 is CASSRGGNEQFF. In DNA, the CDR3 is TGTGCCAGCAGTCGGGGGGGCAATGAGCAGTTCTTC.

This clone was found a few times. The rearrangement uses TRBV24-1 and TRBJ2-5, with 8 bases matching TRBD2. With 3 bases clipped from V and 4 bases from J, the junction kept 3 bases outside the gene matches. The CDR3 has 14 residues. Germline CDR1 reads KGHDR; CDR2 reads SFDVKD. Here the CDR3 reads CATSDSLAGETQYF. CDR3 sequence (DNA): TGTGCCACCAGTGATAGCCTAGCGGGAGAGACCCAGTACTTC.